The rows below give T cell receptor beta chains drawn from one sample of a study of T-cell memory formation after mild COVID-19. Each CDR3 protein is one row after TCRdb ran MiXCR on the 5' RACE reads. This table holds a few hundred thousand distinct CDR3 sequences, roughly 15% found once. The specimen sequenced was PBMCs or a T cell subset sorted from them (not recorded which). Receptor source: a man aged 18 to 30 who had mild COVID-19 (a few samples of this study predate the infection). Cell type and time point are not known. Each CDR3 is given with its conserved first and last residue. A D gene is named only where the DNA matches it firmly. Size tells how often a clone was seen (once, few, many) or the class of an expanded clone, and some rows leave it out.

d_gene: .; j_gene: TRBJ1-1; v_gene: TRBV14; abundance: .; CDR3aa: CASSQTEFWRNTEAFF; CDR3nt: TGTGCCAGCAGCCAAACGGAGTTCTGGAGGAACACTGAAGCTTTCTTT
d_gene: .; j_gene: TRBJ2-1; v_gene: TRBV20-1; abundance: .; CDR3aa: CSARVGGLYEQFF; CDR3nt: TGCAGTGCTAGAGTGGGGGGCTTGTATGAGCAGTTCTTC
d_gene: TRBD1; j_gene: TRBJ1-1; v_gene: TRBV12-3/TRBV12-4; abundance: few; CDR3aa: CASSPGGGEAFF; CDR3nt: TGTGCCAGCAGCCCAGGGGGGGGGGAAGCTTTCTTT
d_gene: .; j_gene: TRBJ1-4; v_gene: TRBV15; abundance: .; CDR3aa: CATSRGETTGLEKLFF; CDR3nt: TGTGCCACCAGCAGAGGAGAAACCACAGGGTTGGAAAAACTGTTTTTT
d_gene: .; j_gene: TRBJ1-1; v_gene: TRBV6-5; abundance: few; CDR3aa: CASCPYLQFMNTEAFF; CDR3nt: TGTGCCAGCTGCCCTTATCTACAGTTCATGAACACTGAAGCTTTCTTT
d_gene: .; j_gene: TRBJ1-5; v_gene: TRBV5-1; abundance: few; CDR3aa: CASSLGFSSNQPQHF; CDR3nt: TGCGCCAGCAGCCTCGGGTTTTCGAGCAATCAGCCCCAGCATTTT
d_gene: TRBD2; j_gene: TRBJ2-5; v_gene: TRBV29-1; abundance: .; CDR3aa: CSALAGSEKTQYF; CDR3nt: TGCAGCGCTCTAGCGGGGTCAGAAAAGACCCAGTACTTC
d_gene: .; j_gene: TRBJ2-6; v_gene: TRBV12-5; abundance: .; CDR3aa: CASGPTGNPGANVLTF; CDR3nt: TGTGCTAGTGGCCCCACAGGGAATCCTGGGGCCAACGTCCTGACTTTC
d_gene: TRBD2; j_gene: TRBJ2-7; v_gene: TRBV7-2; abundance: .; CDR3aa: CASSSTSGPYYEQYF; CDR3nt: TGTGCCAGCAGCTCCACTAGCGGACCTTACTACGAGCAGTACTTC
d_gene: .; j_gene: TRBJ2-4; v_gene: TRBV29-1; abundance: many; CDR3aa: CSVFMVAKNIQYF; CDR3nt: TGCAGCGTCTTTATGGTAGCCAAAAACATTCAGTACTTC
d_gene: .; j_gene: TRBJ2-3; v_gene: TRBV20-1; abundance: few; CDR3aa: CSADSGTITDTQYF; CDR3nt: TGCAGTGCTGACTCCGGGACGATCACAGATACGCAGTATTTT
d_gene: .; j_gene: TRBJ1-5; v_gene: TRBV5-1; abundance: .; CDR3aa: CASSLDGAEYQPQHF; CDR3nt: TGCGCCAGCAGTTTGGACGGGGCAGAATATCAGCCCCAGCATTTT
d_gene: TRBD1; j_gene: TRBJ2-1; v_gene: TRBV5-1; abundance: .; CDR3aa: CASSLGRDRGGLVDEQFF; CDR3nt: TGCGCCAGCAGCTTGGGTAGGGACAGGGGCGGTTTAGTCGATGAGCAGTTCTTC
d_gene: .; j_gene: TRBJ1-1; v_gene: TRBV7-9; abundance: few; CDR3aa: CASSPYRGGAFF; CDR3nt: TGTGCCAGCAGCCCCTATCGAGGGGGAGCTTTCTTT
d_gene: .; j_gene: TRBJ2-1; v_gene: TRBV5-5; abundance: .; CDR3aa: CASSLDGTPSKFF; CDR3nt: TGTGCCAGCAGCTTGGATGGGACGCCGAGCAAGTTCTTC
d_gene: TRBD2; j_gene: TRBJ2-4; v_gene: TRBV7-3; abundance: .; CDR3aa: CASSGTSGGIQYF; CDR3nt: TGTGCCAGCAGCGGTACTAGCGGGGGTATTCAGTACTTC
d_gene: TRBD1; j_gene: TRBJ1-2; v_gene: TRBV5-1; abundance: .; CDR3aa: CASSVGTGPGYTF; CDR3nt: TGCGCCAGCAGCGTTGGGACAGGACCTGGCTACACCTTC
d_gene: .; j_gene: TRBJ2-3; v_gene: TRBV6-1; abundance: many; CDR3aa: CASSEWEDTQYF; CDR3nt: TGTGCCAGCAGTGAATGGGAAGATACGCAGTATTTT
d_gene: .; j_gene: TRBJ2-1; v_gene: TRBV7-2; abundance: .; CDR3aa: CASSSEGTSSYNEQFF; CDR3nt: TGTGCCAGCAGCTCGGAAGGTACGAGCTCCTACAATGAGCAGTTCTTC
d_gene: TRBD2; j_gene: TRBJ2-3; v_gene: TRBV29-1; abundance: .; CDR3aa: CSVEMGGADTQYF; CDR3nt: TGCAGCGTTGAGATGGGGGGGGCAGATACGCAGTATTTT
d_gene: .; j_gene: TRBJ2-2; v_gene: TRBV5-8; abundance: .; CDR3aa: CASSLYGDGELFF; CDR3nt: TGTGCCAGCAGCTTGTATGGGGATGGGGAGCTGTTTTTT
d_gene: .; j_gene: TRBJ2-5; v_gene: TRBV7-2; abundance: few; CDR3aa: CASSLVRGRETQYF; CDR3nt: TGTGCCAGCAGCTTAGTACGGGGGCGGGAGACCCAGTACTTC
d_gene: TRBD1; j_gene: TRBJ1-5; v_gene: TRBV7-2; abundance: .; CDR3aa: CASSADRDQPQHF; CDR3nt: TGTGCCAGCAGCGCCGACAGGGATCAGCCCCAGCATTTT
d_gene: TRBD1; j_gene: TRBJ2-1; v_gene: TRBV5-1; abundance: few; CDR3aa: CASSPGTGGMVEQFF; CDR3nt: TGCGCCAGCAGCCCCGGGACAGGGGGAATGGTTGAGCAGTTCTTC
d_gene: TRBD2; j_gene: TRBJ2-3; v_gene: TRBV2; abundance: few; CDR3aa: CASNPRGSTDTQYF; CDR3nt: TGTGCCAGCAATCCGCGGGGGAGCACAGATACGCAGTATTTT
d_gene: TRBD1; j_gene: TRBJ1-3; v_gene: TRBV5-1; abundance: few; CDR3aa: CASSLGGTGTSGNTIYF; CDR3nt: TGCGCCAGCAGCTTGGGGGGGACAGGGACTTCTGGAAACACCATATATTTT
d_gene: TRBD1; j_gene: TRBJ1-2; v_gene: TRBV5-1; abundance: .; CDR3aa: CASSPSTGTGSSGYTF; CDR3nt: TGCGCCAGCAGCCCTTCTACCGGGACAGGTTCCTCTGGCTACACCTTC
d_gene: .; j_gene: TRBJ2-5; v_gene: TRBV6-1; abundance: few; CDR3aa: CASSYLPHTGQETQYF; CDR3nt: TGTGCCAGCAGTTACCTTCCCCACACAGGGCAAGAGACCCAGTACTTC
d_gene: .; j_gene: TRBJ1-2; v_gene: TRBV12-3/TRBV12-4; abundance: .; CDR3aa: CASSLNIVRGYGYTF; CDR3nt: TGTGCCAGCAGTTTAAATATCGTCAGGGGCTATGGCTACACCTTC
d_gene: TRBD1; j_gene: TRBJ1-4; v_gene: TRBV6-6; abundance: .; CDR3aa: CASSSPGQIKLFF; CDR3nt: TGTGCCAGCAGCTCCCCGGGACAGATAAAACTGTTTTTT
d_gene: .; j_gene: TRBJ2-6; v_gene: TRBV7-2; abundance: .; CDR3aa: CASSSQGLSGANVLTF; CDR3nt: TGTGCCAGCAGCTCTCAGGGCCTCTCTGGGGCCAACGTCCTGACTTTC
d_gene: .; j_gene: TRBJ1-1; v_gene: TRBV7-9; abundance: few; CDR3aa: CASSLGPQSMNTEAFF; CDR3nt: TGTGCCAGCAGCTTAGGCCCACAGTCCATGAACACTGAAGCTTTCTTT
d_gene: TRBD1; j_gene: TRBJ1-5; v_gene: TRBV7-9; abundance: few; CDR3aa: CASSLGDSGINQPQHF; CDR3nt: TGTGCCAGCAGCTTAGGGGACAGTGGTATTAATCAGCCCCAGCATTTT
d_gene: TRBD2; j_gene: TRBJ2-3; v_gene: TRBV12-3/TRBV12-4; abundance: many; CDR3aa: CAIAGGQEDTQYF; CDR3nt: TGTGCCATTGCGGGGGGGCAAGAAGATACGCAGTATTTT
d_gene: .; j_gene: TRBJ2-7; v_gene: TRBV5-5; abundance: .; CDR3aa: CASSLEGVTDSYEQYF; CDR3nt: TGTGCCAGCAGCTTGGAAGGGGTGACGGACTCCTACGAGCAGTACTTC
d_gene: .; j_gene: TRBJ1-2; v_gene: TRBV5-1; abundance: .; CDR3aa: CASSLATAGNGYTF; CDR3nt: TGCGCCAGCAGCTTGGCAACGGCGGGGAATGGCTACACCTTC
d_gene: TRBD2; j_gene: TRBJ2-1; v_gene: TRBV7-7; abundance: .; CDR3aa: CASSPTSGVSSYNEQFF; CDR3nt: TGTGCCAGCAGCCCTACTAGCGGGGTAAGCTCCTACAATGAGCAGTTCTTC
d_gene: .; j_gene: TRBJ2-2; v_gene: TRBV27; abundance: .; CDR3aa: CASRPQGGELFF; CDR3nt: TGTGCCAGCAGGCCTCAGGGCGGGGAGCTGTTTTTT
d_gene: TRBD1; j_gene: TRBJ1-2; v_gene: TRBV5-6; abundance: few; CDR3aa: CASSGDRGNYGYTF; CDR3nt: TGTGCCAGCAGCGGGGACAGGGGTAACTATGGCTACACCTTC
d_gene: .; j_gene: TRBJ1-1; v_gene: TRBV28; abundance: few; CDR3aa: CATTTGGQGDTEAFF; CDR3nt: TGTGCCACCACCACCGGGGGCCAAGGGGACACTGAAGCTTTCTTT
d_gene: .; j_gene: TRBJ2-5; v_gene: TRBV25-1; abundance: .; CDR3aa: CASSEWGRKTQYF; CDR3nt: TGTGCCAGCAGTGAATGGGGGCGAAAGACCCAGTACTTC
d_gene: .; j_gene: TRBJ1-4; v_gene: TRBV7-9; abundance: .; CDR3aa: CASSWVGTNEKLFF; CDR3nt: TGTGCCAGCAGCTGGGTCGGCACTAATGAAAAACTGTTTTTT
d_gene: .; j_gene: TRBJ1-1; v_gene: TRBV27; abundance: .; CDR3aa: CASWKGGTEAFF; CDR3nt: TGTGCCAGCTGGAAGGGGGGCACTGAAGCTTTCTTT